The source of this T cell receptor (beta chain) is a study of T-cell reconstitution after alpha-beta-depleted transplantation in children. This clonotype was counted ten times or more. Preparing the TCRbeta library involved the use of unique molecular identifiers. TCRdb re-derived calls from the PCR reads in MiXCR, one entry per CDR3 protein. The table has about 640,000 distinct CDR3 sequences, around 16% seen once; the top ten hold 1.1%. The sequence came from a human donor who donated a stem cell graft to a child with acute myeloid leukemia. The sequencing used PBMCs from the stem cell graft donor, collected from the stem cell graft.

CDR3 amino acids: CSAPQTSRGTQYF. CDR3 nucleotide sequence: TGCAGTGCTCCTCAGACTAGCCGTGGTACGCAGTATTTT. The V call is TRBV20-1, the J call TRBJ2-3; 7 positions agree with TRBD2. Germline V gene data show CDR1 as DFQATT and CDR2 as SNEGSKA (reference sequence). Germline trimming cut 5 bases from V and 8 bases from J; bases unmatched to any gene: 10. CDR3 length: 13 residues.